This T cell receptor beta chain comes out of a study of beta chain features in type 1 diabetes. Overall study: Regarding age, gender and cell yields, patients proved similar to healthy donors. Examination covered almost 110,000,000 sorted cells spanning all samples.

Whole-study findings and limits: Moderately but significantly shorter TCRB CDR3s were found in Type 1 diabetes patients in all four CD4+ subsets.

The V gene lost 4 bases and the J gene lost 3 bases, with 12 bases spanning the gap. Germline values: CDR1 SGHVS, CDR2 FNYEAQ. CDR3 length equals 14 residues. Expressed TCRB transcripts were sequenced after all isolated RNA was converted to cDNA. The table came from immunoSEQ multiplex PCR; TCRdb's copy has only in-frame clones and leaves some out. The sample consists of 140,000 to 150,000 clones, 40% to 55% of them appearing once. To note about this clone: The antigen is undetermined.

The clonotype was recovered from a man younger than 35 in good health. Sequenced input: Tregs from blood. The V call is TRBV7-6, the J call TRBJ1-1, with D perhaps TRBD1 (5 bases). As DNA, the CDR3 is TGTGCCAGCAGCTATTCATGGGGCTACACTGAAGCTTTCTTT. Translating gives CASSYSWGYTEAFF.